The sequence of this T cell receptor (beta chain) was determined in a study of blood T cells in healthy people across ages. The study's findings and limits: The fall in TCR beta diversity per million T cells was roughly linear with age. Naive T cell percentage and TCR beta diversity correlated strongly.

At least ten counts were recorded for this clonotype. Its specificity is not known. The CDR3 loop spans 13 amino acids. Germline V CDR1 and CDR2: KGHDR, SFDVKD. Trimming removed 4 bases at V and 3 bases at J, with 9 bases between. A second roughly 6 to 12 cycle PCR used barcoded and J-beta primers. A 12-random-nucleotide template-switch adaptor tagged each cDNA molecule. All samples yielded 3 million or more CDR3-containing paired-end reads. MiXCR, applied by TCRdb to the 5' RACE reads, yields one record per CDR3 protein. The sample contains 650,000 to 700,000 distinct CDR3 sequences, 52% of which appear only once.

What was sequenced was blood. The receptor's source is a woman older than 75 in good health. The chain links TRBV24-1 to TRBJ2-7, with a weak D call TRBD2 (5 bases). CDR3 sequence reads: CATSDPGSYEQYF. CDR3 DNA sequence: TGTGCCACCAGTGACCCGGGGAGCTACGAGCAGTACTTC.